The rows below give T cell receptor beta chains drawn from one sample of a study of cytomegalovirus exposure and HLA in healthy donors. Generated by immunoSEQ multiplex PCR, the TCRdb table keeps only in-frame clones and is missing some. The table records approximately 100,000 clones, about 80% of them present only once. The sample was PBMCs. The receptors derive from a middle-aged woman in good health and CMV-seropositive. CDR3s include the opening cysteine and the closing phenylalanine or tryptophan. D genes are given only for firm matches. Clone size, where shown, is once, few, many, or a class for clones that have expanded.

>TRBV30|once|TRBJ1-5|TRBD1
CAWSRQGNQPQHF
TGTGCCTGGAGTCGACAGGGGAATCAGCCCCAGCATTTT
>TRBV6-5|NA|TRBJ2-7|TRBD2
CASSYWSSGAYEQYF
TGTGCCAGCAGTTACTGGTCTAGCGGGGCCTACGAGCAGTACTTC
>TRBV4-1|few|TRBJ1-3|TRBD1
CASSQSTGGFGNTIYF
TGCGCCAGCAGCCAATCCACAGGGGGATTTGGAAACACCATATATTTT
>TRBV7-9|NA|TRBJ1-4|TRBD1
CASSTQDRANEKLFF
TGTGCCAGCAGCACCCAGGACAGGGCCAATGAAAAACTGTTTTTT
>TRBV2|once|TRBJ1-4|TRBD1
CASSADTGGNEKLFF
TGTGCCAGCAGCGCCGATACAGGGGGGAATGAAAAACTGTTTTTT
>TRBV6-5|NA|TRBJ1-2|TRBD1
CASSYSRGTGANGYTF
TGTGCCAGCAGTTACTCAAGGGGGACAGGGGCGAATGGCTACACCTTC
>TRBV27|NA|TRBJ2-7|TRBD1
CASSFWGTGINEQYF
TGTGCCAGCAGTTTCTGGGGGACAGGGATCAACGAGCAGTACTTC
>TRBV30|NA|TRBJ1-1|NA
CAWSVMWGGEAFF
TGTGCCTGGAGTGTAATGTGGGGCGGTGAAGCTTTCTTT
>TRBV10-3|NA|TRBJ2-5|NA
CAARDRREETQYF
TGTGCCGCCAGGGACAGGCGGGAGGAGACCCAGTACTTC
>TRBV5-1|NA|TRBJ1-1|NA
CASSLASTGTEAFF
TGCGCCAGCAGCTTGGCCAGTACGGGCACTGAAGCTTTCTTT
>TRBV7-9|NA|TRBJ2-2|NA
CASSLSPFFSPNTGELFF
TGTGCCAGCAGCTTATCCCCCTTTTTCTCCCCGAACACCGGGGAGCTGTTTTTT
>TRBV19|once|TRBJ2-2|NA
CASRTRVGTGELFF
TGTGCCAGTAGGACCAGGGTGGGCACCGGGGAGCTGTTTTTT
>TRBV7-9|NA|TRBJ1-4|TRBD1
CASSLALARGRSEKLFF
TGTGCCAGCAGCTTAGCGTTGGCCAGGGGGCGCAGCGAAAAACTGTTTTTT
>TRBV2|once|TRBJ1-6|NA
CATQTGSNSPLHF
TGTGCCACTCAGACAGGATCCAATTCACCCCTCCACTTT
>TRBV6-1|NA|TRBJ2-1|TRBD1
CASSDRGQPYNEQFF
TGTGCCAGCAGCGACAGGGGGCAGCCGTACAATGAGCAGTTCTTC
>TRBV4-1|NA|TRBJ2-7|TRBD1
CASSQTTSGGGISYEQYF
TGCGCCAGCAGCCAAACGACCTCAGGGGGTGGAATTTCCTACGAGCAGTACTTC
>TRBV18|NA|TRBJ2-1|NA
CASSPGGGVNEQFF
TGTGCCAGCTCACCAGGAGGCGGGGTAAATGAGCAGTTCTTC
>TRBV6-6|NA|TRBJ2-7|TRBD1
CASGPGQGVYEQYF
TGTGCCAGCGGCCCGGGACAGGGTGTCTACGAGCAGTACTTC
>TRBV4-2|NA|TRBJ2-1|TRBD1
CASSLVTQGRGIGNEQFF
TGTGCCAGCAGCCTCGTTACCCAGGGCAGGGGGATAGGCAATGAGCAGTTCTTC
>TRBV7-3|NA|TRBJ2-3|NA
CASSTGTSTDTQYF
TGTGCCAGCAGCACCGGGACTAGCACAGATACGCAGTATTTT
>TRBV6-1|NA|TRBJ2-7|TRBD1
CASIGDRRAGYEQYF
TGTGCCAGTATTGGGGACAGGCGAGCGGGCTACGAGCAGTACTTC
>TRBV15|few|TRBJ1-2|NA
CATSIGGDGYTF
TGTGCCACCAGCATTGGGGGGGATGGCTACACCTTC